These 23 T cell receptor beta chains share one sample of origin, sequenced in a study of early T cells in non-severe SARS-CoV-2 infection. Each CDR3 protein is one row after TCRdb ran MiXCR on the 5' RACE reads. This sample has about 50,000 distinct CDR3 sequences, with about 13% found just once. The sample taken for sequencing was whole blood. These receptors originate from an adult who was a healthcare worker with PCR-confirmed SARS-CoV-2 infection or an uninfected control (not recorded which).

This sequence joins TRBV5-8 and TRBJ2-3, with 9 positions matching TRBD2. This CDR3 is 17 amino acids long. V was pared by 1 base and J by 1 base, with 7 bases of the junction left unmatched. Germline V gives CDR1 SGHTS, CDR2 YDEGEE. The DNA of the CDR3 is TGTGCCAGCAGCTTGTTGGCTAGCGGGACCCGCACAGATACGCAGTATTTT. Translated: CASSLLASGTRTDTQYF.

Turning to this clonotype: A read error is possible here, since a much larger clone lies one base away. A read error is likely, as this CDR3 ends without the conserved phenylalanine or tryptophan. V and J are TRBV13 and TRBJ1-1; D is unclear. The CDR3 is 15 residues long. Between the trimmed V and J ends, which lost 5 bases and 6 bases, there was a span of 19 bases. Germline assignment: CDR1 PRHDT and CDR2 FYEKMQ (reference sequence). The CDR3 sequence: CASSRIKTGRPEAFL. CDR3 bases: TGTGCCAGCAGCCGAATCAAGACTGGGCGGCCTGAAGCTTTCTTA.

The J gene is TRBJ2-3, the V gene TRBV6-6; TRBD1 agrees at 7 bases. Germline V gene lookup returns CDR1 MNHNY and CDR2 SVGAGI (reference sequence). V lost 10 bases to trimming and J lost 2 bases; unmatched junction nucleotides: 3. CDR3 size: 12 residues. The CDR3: CATGQVTDTQYF. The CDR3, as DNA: TGTGCCACCGGACAGGTCACAGATACGCAGTATTTT.

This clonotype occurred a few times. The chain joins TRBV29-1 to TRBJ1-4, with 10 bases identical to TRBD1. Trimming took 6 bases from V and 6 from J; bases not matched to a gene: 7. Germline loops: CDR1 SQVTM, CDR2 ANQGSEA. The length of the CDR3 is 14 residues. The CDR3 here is CSVAPGQGYEKLFF. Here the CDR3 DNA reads TGCAGCGTCGCACCGGGACAGGGGTATGAAAAACTGTTTTTT.

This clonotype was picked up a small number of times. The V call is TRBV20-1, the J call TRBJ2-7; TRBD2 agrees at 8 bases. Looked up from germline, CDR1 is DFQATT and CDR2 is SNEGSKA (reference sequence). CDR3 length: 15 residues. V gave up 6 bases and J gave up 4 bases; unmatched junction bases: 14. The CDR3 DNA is TGCAGTGCGTTATCGGGCGGGAGGTTCAGGTACGAGCAGTACTTC. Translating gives CSALSGGRFRYEQYF.

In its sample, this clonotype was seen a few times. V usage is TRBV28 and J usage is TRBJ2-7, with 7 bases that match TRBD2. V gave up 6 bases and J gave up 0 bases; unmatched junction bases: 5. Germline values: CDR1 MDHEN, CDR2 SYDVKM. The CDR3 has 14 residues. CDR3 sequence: CASRWEGPSYEQYF. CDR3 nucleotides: TGTGCCAGCAGGTGGGAGGGACCCTCCTACGAGCAGTACTTC.

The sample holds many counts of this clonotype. The CDR3 sequence: CASSPTSGGDNEQFF. DNA of the CDR3: TGTGCCAGCAGTCCGACTAGCGGGGGGGACAATGAGCAGTTCTTC. The chain joins TRBV7-2 to TRBJ2-1; 14 bases match TRBD2. CDR1 is SGHTA, CDR2 FQGNSA, per germline. Trimming at V came to 6 bases and at J to 5 bases, leaving 3 bases not matched to a gene. CDR3 length: 15 residues. Looking up the rest from reference TRBV7-2 and TRBJ2-1 gives the full variable domain: GAGVSQSPSNKVTEKGKDVELRCDPISGHTALYWYRQSLGQGLEFLIYFQGNSAPDKSGLPSDRFSAERTGGSVSTLTIQRTQQEDSAVYLCASSPTSGGDNEQFFGPGTRLTVL.

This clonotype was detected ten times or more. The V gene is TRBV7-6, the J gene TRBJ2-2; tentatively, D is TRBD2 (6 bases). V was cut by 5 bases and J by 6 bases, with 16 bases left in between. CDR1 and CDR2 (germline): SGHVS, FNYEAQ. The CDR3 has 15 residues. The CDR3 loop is CASSPAGGSAGELFF. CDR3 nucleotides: TGTGCCAGCAGCCCCGCCGGAGGGTCGGCCGGGGAGCTGTTTTTT.

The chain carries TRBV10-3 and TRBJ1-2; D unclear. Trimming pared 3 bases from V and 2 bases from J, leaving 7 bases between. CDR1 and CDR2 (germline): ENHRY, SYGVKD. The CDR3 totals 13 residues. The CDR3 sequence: CAISDRQNYGYTF. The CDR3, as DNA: TGTGCCATCAGTGACAGGCAGAACTATGGCTACACCTTC.

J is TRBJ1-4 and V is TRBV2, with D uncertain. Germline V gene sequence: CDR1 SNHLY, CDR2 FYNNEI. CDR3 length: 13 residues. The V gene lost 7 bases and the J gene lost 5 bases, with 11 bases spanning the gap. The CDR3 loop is CASMGRMNEKLFF. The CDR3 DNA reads TGTGCCAGCATGGGGAGGATGAATGAAAAACTGTTTTTT. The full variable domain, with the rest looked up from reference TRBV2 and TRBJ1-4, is EPEVTQTPSHQVTQMGQEVILRCVPISNHLYFYWYRQILGQKVEFLVSFYNNEISEKSEIFDDQFSVERPDGSNFTLKIRSTKLEDSAMYFCASMGRMNEKLFFGSGTQLSVL.

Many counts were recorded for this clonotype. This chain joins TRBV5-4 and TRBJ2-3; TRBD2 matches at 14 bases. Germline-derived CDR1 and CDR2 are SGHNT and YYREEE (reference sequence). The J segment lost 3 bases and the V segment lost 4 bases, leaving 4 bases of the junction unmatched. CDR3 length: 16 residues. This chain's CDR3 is CASSLGLAGVTDTQYF. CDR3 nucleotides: TGTGCCAGCAGCCTGGGACTAGCGGGGGTAACAGATACGCAGTATTTT.

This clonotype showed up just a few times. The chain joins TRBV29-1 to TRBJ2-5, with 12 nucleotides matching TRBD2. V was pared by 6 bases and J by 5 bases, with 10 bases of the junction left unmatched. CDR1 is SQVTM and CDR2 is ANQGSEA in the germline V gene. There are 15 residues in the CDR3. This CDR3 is CSVVTSGRVGETQYF. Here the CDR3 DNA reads TGCAGCGTCGTGACTAGCGGGAGAGTAGGTGAGACCCAGTACTTC. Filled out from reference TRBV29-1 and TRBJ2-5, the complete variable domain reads SAVISQKPSRDICQRGTSLTIQCQVDSQVTMMFWYRQQPGQSLTLIATANQGSEATYESGFVIDKFPISRPNLTFSTLTVSNMSPEDSSIYLCSVVTSGRVGETQYFGPGTRLLVL.

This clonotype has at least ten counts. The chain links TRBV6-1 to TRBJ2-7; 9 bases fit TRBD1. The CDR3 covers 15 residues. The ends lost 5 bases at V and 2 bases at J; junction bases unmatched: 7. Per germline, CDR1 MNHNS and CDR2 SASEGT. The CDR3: CASSTEDRGTYEQYF. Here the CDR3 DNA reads TGTGCCAGCAGTACCGAGGACAGGGGTACCTACGAGCAGTACTTC.

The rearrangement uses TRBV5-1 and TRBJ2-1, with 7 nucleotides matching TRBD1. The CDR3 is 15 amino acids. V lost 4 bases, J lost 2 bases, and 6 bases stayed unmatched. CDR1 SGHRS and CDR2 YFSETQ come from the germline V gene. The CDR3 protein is CASSHTGTAYNEQFF. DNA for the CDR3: TGCGCCAGCAGCCATACCGGGACAGCCTACAATGAGCAGTTCTTC. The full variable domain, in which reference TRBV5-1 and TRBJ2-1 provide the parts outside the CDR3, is KAGVTQTPRYLIKTRGQQVTLSCSPISGHRSVSWYQQTPGQGLQFLFEYFSETQRNKGNFPGRFSGRQFSNSRSEMNVSTLELGDSALYLCASSHTGTAYNEQFFGPGTRLTVL.

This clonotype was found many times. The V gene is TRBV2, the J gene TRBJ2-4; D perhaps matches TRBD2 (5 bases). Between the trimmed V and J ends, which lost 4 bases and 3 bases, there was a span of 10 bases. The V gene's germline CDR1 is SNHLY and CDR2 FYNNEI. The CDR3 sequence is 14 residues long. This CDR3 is CASSAPGNKNIQYF. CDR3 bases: TGTGCCAGCAGTGCCCCGGGGAACAAAAACATTCAGTACTTC.

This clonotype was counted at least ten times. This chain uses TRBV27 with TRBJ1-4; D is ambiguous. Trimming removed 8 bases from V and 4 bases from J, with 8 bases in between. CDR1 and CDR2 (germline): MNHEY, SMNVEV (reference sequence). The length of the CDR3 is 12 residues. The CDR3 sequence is CASRAYNEKLFF. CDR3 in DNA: TGTGCCAGCCGGGCCTATAATGAAAAACTGTTTTTT.

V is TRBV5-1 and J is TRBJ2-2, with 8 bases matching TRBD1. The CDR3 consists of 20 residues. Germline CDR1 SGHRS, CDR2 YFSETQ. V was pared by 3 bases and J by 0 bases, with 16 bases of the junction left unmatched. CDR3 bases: TGCGCCAGCAGCTGGGGGGACAGGCGGTCCCCATTCTCGAACACCGGGGAGCTGTTTTTT. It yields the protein CASSWGDRRSPFSNTGELFF.

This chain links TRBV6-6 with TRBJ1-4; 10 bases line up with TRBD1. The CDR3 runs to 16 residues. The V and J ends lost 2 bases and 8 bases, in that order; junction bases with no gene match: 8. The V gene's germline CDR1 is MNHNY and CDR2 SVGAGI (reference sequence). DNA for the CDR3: TGTGCCAGCAGTTACATTCCGGGACAGGGGCGGGAAAAACTGTTTTTT. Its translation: CASSYIPGQGREKLFF.

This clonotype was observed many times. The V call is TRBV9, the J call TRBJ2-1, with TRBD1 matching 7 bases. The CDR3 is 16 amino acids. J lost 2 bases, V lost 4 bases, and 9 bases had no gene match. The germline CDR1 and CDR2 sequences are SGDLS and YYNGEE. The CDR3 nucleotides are TGTGCCAGCAGCTTCCGGACAGGCGGTGCCTACAATGAGCAGTTCTTC. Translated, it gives CASSFRTGGAYNEQFF.

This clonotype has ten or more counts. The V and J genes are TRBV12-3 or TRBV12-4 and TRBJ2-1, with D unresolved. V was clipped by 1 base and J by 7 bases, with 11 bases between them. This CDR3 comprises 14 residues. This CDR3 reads CASSLGLRWNEQFF. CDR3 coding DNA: TGTGCCAGCAGTTTAGGTTTGCGCTGGAATGAGCAGTTCTTC.

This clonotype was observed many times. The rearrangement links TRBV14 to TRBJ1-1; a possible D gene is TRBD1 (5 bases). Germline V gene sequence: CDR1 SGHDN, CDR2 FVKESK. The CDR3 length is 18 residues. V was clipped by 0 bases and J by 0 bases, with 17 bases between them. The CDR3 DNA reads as TGTGCCAGCAGCCAAGATCAGCGGAGGGCAGGGATGAACACTGAAGCTTTCTTT. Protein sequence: CASSQDQRRAGMNTEAFF. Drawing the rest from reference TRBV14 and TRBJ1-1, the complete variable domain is EAGVTQFPSHSVIEKGQTVTLRCDPISGHDNLYWYRRVMGKEIKFLLHFVKESKQDESGMPNNRFLAERTGGTYSTLKVQPAELEDSGVYFCASSQDQRRAGMNTEAFFGQGTRLTVV.

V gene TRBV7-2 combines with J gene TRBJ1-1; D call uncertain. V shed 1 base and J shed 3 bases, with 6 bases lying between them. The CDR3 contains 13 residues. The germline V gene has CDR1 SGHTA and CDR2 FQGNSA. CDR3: CASSLDPDTEAFF. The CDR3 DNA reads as TGTGCCAGCAGCTTAGACCCGGACACTGAAGCTTTCTTT.

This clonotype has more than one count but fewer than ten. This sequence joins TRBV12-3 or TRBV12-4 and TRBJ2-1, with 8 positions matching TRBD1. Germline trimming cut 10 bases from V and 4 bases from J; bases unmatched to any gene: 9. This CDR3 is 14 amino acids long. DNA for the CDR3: TGTGCCATTACCGGGACAGGCGGGTACAATGAGCAGTTCTTC. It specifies CAITGTGGYNEQFF.